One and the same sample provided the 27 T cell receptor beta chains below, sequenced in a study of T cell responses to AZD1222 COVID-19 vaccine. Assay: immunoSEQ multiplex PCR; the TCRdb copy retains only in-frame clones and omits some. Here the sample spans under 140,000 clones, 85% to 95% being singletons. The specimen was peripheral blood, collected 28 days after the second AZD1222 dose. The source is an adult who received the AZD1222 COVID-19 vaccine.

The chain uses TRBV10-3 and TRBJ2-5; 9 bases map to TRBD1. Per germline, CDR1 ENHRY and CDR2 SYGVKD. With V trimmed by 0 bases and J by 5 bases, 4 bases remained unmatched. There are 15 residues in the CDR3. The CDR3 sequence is CAISESDRGTETQYF. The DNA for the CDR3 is TGTGCCATCAGTGAGTCGGACAGGGGAACGGAGACCCAGTACTTC.

DNA for the CDR3: TGCGCCAGCAGCCATTGGGGAAACACTGAAGCTTTCTTT. Protein: CASSHWGNTEAFF. The V and J genes are TRBV4-1 and TRBJ1-1; D not certain. The CDR3 contains 13 residues. Deletions cut 3 bases from V and 2 bases from J, with 7 bases between. Germline V gene data show CDR1 as MGHRA and CDR2 as YSYEKL.

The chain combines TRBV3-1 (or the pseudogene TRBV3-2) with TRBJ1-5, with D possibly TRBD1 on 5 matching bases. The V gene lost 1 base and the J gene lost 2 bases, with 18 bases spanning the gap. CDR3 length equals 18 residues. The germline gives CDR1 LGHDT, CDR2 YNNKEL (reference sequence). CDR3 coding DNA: TGTGCCAGCAGCCAAGGGTATGGAGGGTGGGGGGGCAATCAGCCCCAGCATTTT. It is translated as CASSQGYGGWGGNQPQHF.

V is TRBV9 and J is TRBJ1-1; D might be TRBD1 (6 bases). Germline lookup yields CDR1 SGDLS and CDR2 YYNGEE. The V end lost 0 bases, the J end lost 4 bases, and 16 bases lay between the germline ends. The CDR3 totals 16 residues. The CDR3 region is CASSVGDGTPLTEAFF. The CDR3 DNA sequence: TGTGCCAGCAGCGTAGGGGACGGGACACCACTCACTGAAGCTTTCTTT.

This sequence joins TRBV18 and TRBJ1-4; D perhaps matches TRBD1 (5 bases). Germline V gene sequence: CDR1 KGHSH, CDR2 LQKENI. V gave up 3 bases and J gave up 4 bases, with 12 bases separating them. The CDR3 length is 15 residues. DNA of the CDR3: TGTGCCAGCTCACCTGCCGACAGCCTTAATGAAAAACTGTTTTTT. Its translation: CASSPADSLNEKLFF. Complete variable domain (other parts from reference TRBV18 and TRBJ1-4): NAGVMQNPRHLVRRRGQEARLRCSPMKGHSHVYWYRQLPEEGLKFMVYLQKENIIDESGMPKERFSAEFPKEGPSILRIQQVVRGDSAAYFCASSPADSLNEKLFFGSGTQLSVL.

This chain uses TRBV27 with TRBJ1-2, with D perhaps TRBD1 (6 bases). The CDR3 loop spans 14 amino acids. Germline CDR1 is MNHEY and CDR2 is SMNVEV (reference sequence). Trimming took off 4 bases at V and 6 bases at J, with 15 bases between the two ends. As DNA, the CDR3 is TGTGCCAGCAGTTCCCCTGACAGGCCCAATGGCTACACCTTC. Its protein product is CASSSPDRPNGYTF.

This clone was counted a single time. The CDR3 sequence is CASRQENTGELFF. CDR3 nucleotide sequence: TGTGCCAGCAGGCAGGAGAACACCGGGGAGCTGTTTTTT. The chain recombines TRBV6-6 with TRBJ2-2; D gene ambiguous. CDR3 length: 13 amino acids. The V end was cut by 6 bases, the J end by 1 base, with 6 bases between. Germline V gene data show CDR1 as MNHNY and CDR2 as SVGAGI (reference sequence).

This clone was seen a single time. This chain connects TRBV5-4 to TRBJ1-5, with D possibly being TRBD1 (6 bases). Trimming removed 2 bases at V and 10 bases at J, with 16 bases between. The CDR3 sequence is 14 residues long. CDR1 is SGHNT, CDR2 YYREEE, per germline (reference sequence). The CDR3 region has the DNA TGTGCCAGCAGCTTTTATGACAGGCCTGGACCCCAGCATTTT. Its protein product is CASSFYDRPGPQHF.

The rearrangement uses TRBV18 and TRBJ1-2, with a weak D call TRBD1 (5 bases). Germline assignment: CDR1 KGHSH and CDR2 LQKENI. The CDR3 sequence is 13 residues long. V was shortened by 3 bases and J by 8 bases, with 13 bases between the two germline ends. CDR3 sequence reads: CASSPGQGIGYTF. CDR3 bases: TGTGCCAGCTCACCCGGGCAGGGTATAGGCTACACCTTC.

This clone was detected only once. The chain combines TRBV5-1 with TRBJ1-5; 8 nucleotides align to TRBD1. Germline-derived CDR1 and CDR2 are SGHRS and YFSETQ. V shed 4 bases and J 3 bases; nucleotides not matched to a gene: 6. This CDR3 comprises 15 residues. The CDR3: CASSPGTGYNQPQHF. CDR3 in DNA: TGCGCCAGCAGCCCGGGGACAGGTTACAATCAGCCCCAGCATTTT.

In nucleotides, the CDR3 is TGCGCCAGCAGCCAGGAAAGTAGGGAGAGGGAAAAACTGTTTTTT. Protein: CASSQESREREKLFF. The chain links TRBV5-1 to TRBJ1-4, with D unclear. There are 15 residues in the CDR3. V lost 4 bases and J 8 bases, leaving 18 bases between the germline ends. The V gene's germline CDR1 is SGHRS and CDR2 YFSETQ.

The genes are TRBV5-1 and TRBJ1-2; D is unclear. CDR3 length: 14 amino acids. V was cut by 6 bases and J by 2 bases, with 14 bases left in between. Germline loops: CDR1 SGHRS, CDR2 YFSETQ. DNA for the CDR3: TGCGCCAGCAACTTATTTGTTGGGAACTATGGCTACACCTTC. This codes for CASNLFVGNYGYTF.

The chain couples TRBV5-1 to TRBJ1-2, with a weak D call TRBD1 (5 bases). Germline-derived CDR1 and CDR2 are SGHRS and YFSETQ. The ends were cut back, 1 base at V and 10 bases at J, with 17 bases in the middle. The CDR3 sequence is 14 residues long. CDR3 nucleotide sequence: TGCGCCAGCAGCTTGCGGGCCCAAGGGGACGACTACACCTTC. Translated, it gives CASSLRAQGDDYTF.

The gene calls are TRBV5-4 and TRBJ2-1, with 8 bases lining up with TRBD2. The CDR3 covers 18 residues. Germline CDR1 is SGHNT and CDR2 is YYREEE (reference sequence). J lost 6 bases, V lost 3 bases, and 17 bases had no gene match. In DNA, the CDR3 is TGTGCCAGCAGCTCCGTCAACACCGGGCGGGGGGTTTTCAATGAGCAGTTCTTC. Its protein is CASSSVNTGRGVFNEQFF.

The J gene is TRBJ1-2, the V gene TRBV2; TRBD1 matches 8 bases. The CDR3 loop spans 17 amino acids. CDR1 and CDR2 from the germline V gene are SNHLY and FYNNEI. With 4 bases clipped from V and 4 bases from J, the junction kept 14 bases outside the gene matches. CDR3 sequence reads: CASSGRQGSRPAYGYTF. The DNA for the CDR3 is TGTGCCAGCAGTGGGAGACAGGGGAGTAGACCGGCCTATGGCTACACCTTC. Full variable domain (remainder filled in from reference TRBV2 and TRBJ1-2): EPEVTQTPSHQVTQMGQEVILRCVPISNHLYFYWYRQILGQKVEFLVSFYNNEISEKSEIFDDQFSVERPDGSNFTLKIRSTKLEDSAMYFCASSGRQGSRPAYGYTFGSGTRLTVV.

DNA for the CDR3: TGTGCCAGTAGTATATTAACGGAGGCCTACAATGAGCAGTTCTTC. Protein product: CASSILTEAYNEQFF. The rearrangement joins TRBV19 to TRBJ2-1, with a tentative D call TRBD2 (5 bases). Between the trimmed V and J ends, which lost 2 bases and 2 bases, there was a span of 10 bases. CDR1 and CDR2 (germline): LNHDA, SQIVND (reference sequence). CDR3 length equals 15 residues.

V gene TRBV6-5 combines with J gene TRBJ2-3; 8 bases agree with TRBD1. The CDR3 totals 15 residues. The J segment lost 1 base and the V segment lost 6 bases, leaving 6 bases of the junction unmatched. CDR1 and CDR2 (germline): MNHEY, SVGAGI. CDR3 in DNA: TGTGCCAGCAGGCAGGGGGCCGTCGGCACAGATACGCAGTATTTT. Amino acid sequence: CASRQGAVGTDTQYF.

The CDR3 here is CASSQTMVRDVVQFF. The CDR3 DNA sequence: TGTGCCAGCAGCCAAACTATGGTCCGTGATGTCGTGCAGTTCTTC. This chain uses TRBV3-1 (or the pseudogene TRBV3-2) with TRBJ2-1; D uncertain. The CDR3 covers 15 residues. The V end was cut by 2 bases, the J end by 12 bases, with 20 bases between. In germline, CDR1 is LGHDT, CDR2 YNNKEL (reference sequence).

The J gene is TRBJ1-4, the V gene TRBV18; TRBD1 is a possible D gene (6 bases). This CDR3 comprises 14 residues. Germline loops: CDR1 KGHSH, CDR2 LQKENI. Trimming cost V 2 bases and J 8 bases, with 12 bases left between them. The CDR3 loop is CASSPAGALEKLFF. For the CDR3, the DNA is TGTGCCAGCTCACCAGCAGGGGCGTTAGAAAAACTGTTTTTT. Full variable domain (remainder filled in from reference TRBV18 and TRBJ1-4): NAGVMQNPRHLVRRRGQEARLRCSPMKGHSHVYWYRQLPEEGLKFMVYLQKENIIDESGMPKERFSAEFPKEGPSILRIQQVVRGDSAAYFCASSPAGALEKLFFGSGTQLSVL.

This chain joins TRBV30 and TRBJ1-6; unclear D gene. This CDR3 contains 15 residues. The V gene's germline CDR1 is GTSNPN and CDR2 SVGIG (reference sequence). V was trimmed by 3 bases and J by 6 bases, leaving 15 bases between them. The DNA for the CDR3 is TGTGCCTGGAGGGTAAAAGGAGTGGCTAATTCACCCCTCCACTTT. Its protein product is CAWRVKGVANSPLHF.

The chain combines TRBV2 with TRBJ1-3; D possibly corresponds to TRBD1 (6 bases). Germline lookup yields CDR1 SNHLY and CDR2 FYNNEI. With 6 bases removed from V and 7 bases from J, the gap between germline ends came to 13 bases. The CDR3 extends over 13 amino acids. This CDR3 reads CASRRDIGNTIYF. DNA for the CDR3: TGTGCCAGCAGACGGGACATCGGGAACACCATATATTTT.

CDR3 sequence: CASSSGGGGNTIYF. The DNA for the CDR3 is TGTGCCAGCAGCTCCGGGGGCGGAGGAAACACCATATATTTT. This rearrangement joins TRBV5-4 to TRBJ1-3; D possibly corresponds to TRBD1 (6 bases). V was cut by 3 bases and J by 4 bases, with 11 bases left in between. This CDR3 is 14 amino acids long. Germline CDR1 SGHNT, CDR2 YYREEE (reference sequence).

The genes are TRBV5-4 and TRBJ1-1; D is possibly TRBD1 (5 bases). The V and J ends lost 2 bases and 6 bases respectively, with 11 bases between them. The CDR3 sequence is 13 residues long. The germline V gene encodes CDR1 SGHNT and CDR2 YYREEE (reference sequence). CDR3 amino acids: CASSFGGVPEAFF. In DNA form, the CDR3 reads TGTGCCAGCAGCTTCGGAGGGGTCCCTGAAGCTTTCTTT.

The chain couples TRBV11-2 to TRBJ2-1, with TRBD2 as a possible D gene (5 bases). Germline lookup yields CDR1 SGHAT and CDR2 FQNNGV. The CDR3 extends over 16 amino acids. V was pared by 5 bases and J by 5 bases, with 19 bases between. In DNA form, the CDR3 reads TGTGCCAGCAGCAAACTAACCGGGATTGGGCACAATGAGCAGTTCTTC. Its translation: CASSKLTGIGHNEQFF. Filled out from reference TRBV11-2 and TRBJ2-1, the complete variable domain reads EAGVAQSPRYKIIEKRQSVAFWCNPISGHATLYWYQQILGQGPKLLIQFQNNGVVDDSQLPKDRFSAERLKGVDSTLKIQPAKLEDSAVYLCASSKLTGIGHNEQFFGPGTRLTVL.

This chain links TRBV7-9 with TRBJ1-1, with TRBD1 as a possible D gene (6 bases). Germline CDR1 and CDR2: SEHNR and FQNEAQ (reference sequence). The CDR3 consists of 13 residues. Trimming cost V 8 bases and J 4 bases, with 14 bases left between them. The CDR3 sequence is CASSGTRGTEAFF. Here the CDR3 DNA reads TGTGCCAGCTCAGGGACAAGGGGCACTGAAGCTTTCTTT. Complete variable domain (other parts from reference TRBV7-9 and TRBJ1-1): DTGVSQNPRHKITKRGQNVTFRCDPISEHNRLYWYRQTLGQGPEFLTYFQNEAQLEKSRLLSDRFSAERPKGSFSTLEIQRTEQGDSAMYLCASSGTRGTEAFFGQGTRLTVV.

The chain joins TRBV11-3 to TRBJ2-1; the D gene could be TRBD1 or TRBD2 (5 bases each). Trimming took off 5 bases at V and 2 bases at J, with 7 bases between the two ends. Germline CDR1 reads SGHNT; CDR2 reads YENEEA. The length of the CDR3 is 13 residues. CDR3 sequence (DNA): TGTGCCAGCAGCCCGGGACCCTACAATGAGCAGTTCTTC. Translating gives CASSPGPYNEQFF.

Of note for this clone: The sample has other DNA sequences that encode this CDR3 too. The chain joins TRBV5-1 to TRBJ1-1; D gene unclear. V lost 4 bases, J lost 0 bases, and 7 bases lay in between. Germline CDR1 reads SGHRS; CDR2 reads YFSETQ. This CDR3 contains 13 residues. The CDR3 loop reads CASSRGMNTEAFF. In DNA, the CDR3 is TGCGCCAGCAGCCGAGGGATGAACACTGAAGCTTTCTTT.